This TCR beta chain was captured by sequencing in a study of blood T cell repertoires in COVID-19. In the study overall: T cells, B-cell-depleted T cells, or PBMCs supplied cDNA or gDNA.

This clone was seen once. Clones were sequenced by immunoSEQ multiplex PCR, and TCRdb holds only the in-frame ones, with some missing. Of approximately 270,000 clones listed, about 91% are singletons. The CDR3 has 15 amino acids. V was clipped by 7 bases and J by 2 bases, with 15 bases between them. Germline values: CDR1 KGHDR, CDR2 SFDVKD. Material for sequencing was PBMCs or T cells enriched from blood (not recorded which). The gene calls are TRBV24-1 and TRBJ2-3; tentatively, D is TRBD2 (6 bases). This receptor was obtained from a man aged 40-55 years who had been exposed to COVID-19. CDR3 bases: TGTGCCACCAGCGCCCTAGCGTCTTCCACAGATACGCAGTATTTT. It translates to CATSALASSTDTQYF.